The present TCR beta chain was sequenced within a study of T-cell memory formation after mild COVID-19. Study-level results: Certain responding clones were present in pre-infection memory, suggesting participation of cross-reactive memory. Day 15 to 85 contractors were CD4/CD8 balanced; later expanders leaned CD4+.

As for this clonotype: What it binds is unknown.

TCRdb itself ran the 5' RACE reads through MiXCR, one entry per CDR3 protein. Of 180,000 or so distinct CDR3 sequences listed, approximately 10% are singletons. V was clipped by 6 bases and J by 4 bases; unmatched bases: 11. This CDR3 region has 16 residues. CDR1 is MNHEY, CDR2 SVGAGI, per germline. The sequenced material came from PBMCs or a T cell subset sorted from them (not recorded which). This receptor was identified in a man aged 18 to 30 who had mild COVID-19 (a few samples of this study predate the infection). Cell type and time point are not known. The chain has TRBV6-5 and TRBJ1-3, with 8 bases matching TRBD1. The CDR3 nucleotides read TGTGCCAGCAGCCTGGAGGCCGGGACAGGAGGAAACACCATATATTTT. This codes for CASSLEAGTGGNTIYF.